This T cell receptor beta chain is drawn from a study of lymphopenia after photon versus proton radiotherapy. Study-wide points: Photon-treated patients lost naive T cells and TCR diversity; proton-treated stayed stable. Post-nadir diversity loss with photons came from oligoclonal expansion, particularly CD8+ Temra cells. Only patients who died were analyzed for survival; proton advantage is unproven. A bigger post-nadir fall in TCR diversity correlated inversely with survival time in deceased patients.

The ends were cut back, 0 bases at V and 3 bases at J, with 3 bases in the middle. This CDR3 contains 13 residues. The V gene's germline CDR1 is MNHEY and CDR2 SVGAGI. This clone showed up just once. Its antigen is unknown. TCRdb keeps only in-frame clones here, not all; method: immunoSEQ multiplex PCR. The table has roughly 30,000 clones, about 94% seen once; the top ten hold under 0.8%. Sequenced here: peripheral blood, sampled from a patient treated with photon-based radiotherapy. The receptor comes from a woman aged 45-65 years with cholangiocarcinoma. This chain connects TRBV6-5 to TRBJ1-5; D is uncertain. DNA for the CDR3: TGTGCCAGCAGTTACTCACACAATCAGCCCCAGCATTTT. Protein: CASSYSHNQPQHF.